This passage covers 6 T cell receptor beta chains from one sample sequenced in a study of T cells after yellow fever vaccination. TCRdb re-analysed the 5' RACE reads in MiXCR, keeping a single row per CDR3 protein. The repertoire holds tens of thousands of distinct CDR3 sequences, approximately 6.6% seen once, with 24% in the top ten. Sequenced material: CD8+ T cells not binding an NS4B(214-222) dextramer, sorted from PBMCs, taken around 45 days after the first yellow fever vaccination. The receptors stem from a man aged 18 to 29 who received the YFV17D yellow fever vaccine.

This clonotype was found many times. J is TRBJ2-1 and V is TRBV3-1; D remains ambiguous. The germline CDR1 and CDR2 sequences are LGHDT and YNNKEL (reference sequence). The CDR3 has 18 residues. With 0 bases removed from V and 0 bases from J, the gap between germline ends came to 15 bases. CDR3 in DNA: TGTGCCAGCAGCCAAGATCCACTGGATCGGCTCTCCTACAATGAGCAGTTCTTC. Translation gives CASSQDPLDRLSYNEQFF.

This clonotype has just a few counts. CDR3 residues: CASSLAGRELFF. The DNA for the CDR3 is TGCGCCAGCAGCTTGGCGGGTCGGGAGCTGTTTTTT. V gene TRBV5-1 combines with J gene TRBJ2-2; D remains unclear. The V end lost 0 bases, the J end lost 9 bases, and 6 bases lay between the germline ends. CDR1 SGHRS and CDR2 YFSETQ come from the germline V gene. There are 12 residues in the CDR3.

The chain employs TRBV4-1 and TRBJ1-5; D is unresolved. The CDR3 runs to 13 residues. V lost 0 bases, J lost 5 bases, and 5 bases lay in between. Germline loops: CDR1 MGHRA, CDR2 YSYEKL. The CDR3 is CASSQERYQPQHF. The DNA for the CDR3 is TGCGCCAGCAGCCAAGAGCGATATCAGCCCCAGCATTTT.

This clonotype was picked up many times. The genes are TRBV5-1 and TRBJ2-3, with 7 bases identical to TRBD2. The CDR3 runs to 15 residues. CDR1 and CDR2 from the germline V gene are SGHRS and YFSETQ. V lost 3 bases to trimming and J lost 4 bases; unmatched junction nucleotides: 8. CDR3 amino acids: CASSSRGELADTQYF. CDR3 coding DNA: TGCGCCAGCAGCTCCCGGGGGGAGTTAGCAGATACGCAGTATTTT.

This clonotype was recorded many times. The chain employs TRBV6-1 and TRBJ2-1; no definite D call. The germline CDR1 and CDR2 sequences are MNHNS and SASEGT. V was trimmed by 6 bases and J by 3 bases, leaving 12 bases between them. This CDR3 is built from 14 residues. The CDR3, as DNA: TGTGCCAGCAGGAAGACACGAAGCTACAATGAGCAGTTCTTC. Translating it yields CASRKTRSYNEQFF.

The chain links TRBV5-4 to TRBJ2-1; D unresolved. The CDR3 length is 12 residues. Trimming stripped 3 bases from V and 8 bases from J, with 9 bases between. Germline values: CDR1 SGHNT, CDR2 YYREEE (reference sequence). DNA of the CDR3: TGTGCCAGCAGCTCTCTTGTCCATGAGCAGTTCTTC. It yields the protein CASSSLVHEQFF.